This T cell receptor (beta chain) is from a study of cytomegalovirus exposure and HLA in healthy donors. This PCR relied on a set of 60 Vbeta primers and 13 Jbeta primers. TCRdb keeps only in-frame clones here, not all; method: immunoSEQ multiplex PCR. The table has about 160,000 clones, over 75% seen once. Germline V gene lookup returns CDR1 MDHEN and CDR2 SYDVKM. The CDR3 loop spans 14 amino acids. The junction had 7 bases not matched to a gene; V was cut back by 6 bases and J by 6 bases. The TCR sequence derives from a woman younger than 35 in good health and CMV-seronegative. What was sequenced was PBMCs. J is TRBJ1-4 and V is TRBV28; TRBD1 matches at 7 bases. The CDR3 reads CASSRGGSDEKLFF. DNA of the CDR3: TGTGCCAGCAGCAGAGGGGGCTCAGATGAAAAACTGTTTTTT.